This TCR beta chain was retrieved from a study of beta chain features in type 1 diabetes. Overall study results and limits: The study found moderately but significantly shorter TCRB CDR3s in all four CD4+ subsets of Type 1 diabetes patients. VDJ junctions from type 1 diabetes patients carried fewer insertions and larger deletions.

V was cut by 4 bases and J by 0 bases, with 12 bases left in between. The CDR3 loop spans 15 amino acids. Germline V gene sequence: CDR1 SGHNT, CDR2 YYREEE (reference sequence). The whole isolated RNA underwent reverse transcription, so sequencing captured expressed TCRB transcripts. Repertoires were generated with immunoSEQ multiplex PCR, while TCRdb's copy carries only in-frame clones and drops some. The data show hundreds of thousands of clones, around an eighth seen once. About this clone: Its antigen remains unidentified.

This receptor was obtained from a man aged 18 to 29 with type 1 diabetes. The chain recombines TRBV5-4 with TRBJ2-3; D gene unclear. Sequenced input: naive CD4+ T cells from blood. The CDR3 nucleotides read TGTGCCAGCAGCGATAGGACGGTGAGCACAGATACGCAGTATTTT. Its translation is CASSDRTVSTDTQYF.